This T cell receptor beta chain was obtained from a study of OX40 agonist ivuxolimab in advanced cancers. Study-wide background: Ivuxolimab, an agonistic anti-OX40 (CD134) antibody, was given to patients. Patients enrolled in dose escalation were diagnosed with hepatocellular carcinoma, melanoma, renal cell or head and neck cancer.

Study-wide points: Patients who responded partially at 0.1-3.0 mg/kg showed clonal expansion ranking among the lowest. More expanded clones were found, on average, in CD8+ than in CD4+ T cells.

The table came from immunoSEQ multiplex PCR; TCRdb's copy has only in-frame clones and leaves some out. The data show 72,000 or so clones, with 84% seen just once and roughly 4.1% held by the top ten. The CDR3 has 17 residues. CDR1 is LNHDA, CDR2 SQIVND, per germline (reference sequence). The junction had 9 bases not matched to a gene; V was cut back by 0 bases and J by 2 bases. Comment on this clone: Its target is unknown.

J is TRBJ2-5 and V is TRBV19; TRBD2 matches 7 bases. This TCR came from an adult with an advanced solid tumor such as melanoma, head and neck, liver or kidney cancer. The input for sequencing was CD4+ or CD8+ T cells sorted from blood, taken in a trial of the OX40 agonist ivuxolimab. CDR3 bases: TGTGCCAGTAGTATAGATCACGGGACTACGAGGCAAGAGACCCAGTACTTC. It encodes CASSIDHGTTRQETQYF.